A single sample is the source of the 24 T cell receptor beta chains below, sequenced in a study of blood T cell repertoires in COVID-19. Generated by immunoSEQ multiplex PCR, the TCRdb table keeps only in-frame clones and is missing some. The sample carries about 280,000 clones, roughly 86% recorded once. The sample was peripheral blood. The receptor source for this set is a young woman with COVID-19, enrolled during active disease.

The genes are TRBV4-1 and TRBJ2-3, with D possibly being TRBD2 (7 bases). This CDR3 is 15 amino acids long. V was pared by 0 bases and J by 6 bases, with 13 bases between. Germline CDR1 and CDR2: MGHRA and YSYEKL. CDR3 sequence: CASSQDGGLGDTQYF. The CDR3 nucleotides are TGCGCCAGCAGCCAAGACGGGGGGCTCGGGGATACGCAGTATTTT.

The V call is TRBV29-1, the J call TRBJ1-2; D is ambiguous. Trimming cost V 0 bases and J 7 bases, with 12 bases left between them. Germline V lookup: CDR1 SQVTM, CDR2 ANQGSEA. The CDR3 loop spans 13 amino acids. CDR3 DNA sequence: TGCAGCGTTGAAGAGTCGGTCTTAGTTGGCTACACCTTC. Translating it yields CSVEESVLVGYTF.

The rearrangement joins TRBV5-4 to TRBJ2-7, with a possible D match to TRBD1 (6 bases). Germline CDR1 SGHNT, CDR2 YYREEE (reference sequence). The V end lost 1 base, the J end lost 1 base, and 9 bases lay between the germline ends. The CDR3 consists of 14 residues. CDR3 sequence (DNA): TGTGCCAGCAGCTTGAGAGGACAGTCCTACGAGCAGTACTTC. Translation gives CASSLRGQSYEQYF.

This chain links TRBV18 with TRBJ2-7, with 7 bases that match TRBD2. Germline CDR1 KGHSH, CDR2 LQKENI. Trimming took 3 bases from V and 7 from J; bases not matched to a gene: 15. The CDR3 sequence is 16 residues long. The CDR3 is CASSPRRGEGLEEQYF. DNA of the CDR3: TGTGCCAGCTCACCCCGCCGAGGGGAGGGCCTCGAAGAGCAGTACTTC. The whole variable domain, filled in from reference TRBV18 and TRBJ2-7, reads NAGVMQNPRHLVRRRGQEARLRCSPMKGHSHVYWYRQLPEEGLKFMVYLQKENIIDESGMPKERFSAEFPKEGPSILRIQQVVRGDSAAYFCASSPRRGEGLEEQYFGPGTRLTVT.

The gene calls are TRBV28 and TRBJ2-7, with D possibly being TRBD1 (8 bases). Trimming shortened V by 5 bases and J by 3 bases, and 14 bases separated the two germline ends. The CDR3 contains 14 residues. Germline V lookup: CDR1 MDHEN, CDR2 SYDVKM. In DNA form, the CDR3 reads TGTGCCAGCAGTGGGGGGGACAGGATCTACGAGCAGTACTTC. Amino acids: CASSGGDRIYEQYF.

This clone was recorded only once. CDR3 sequence reads: CASSPRVRAGGRSNEQFF. CDR3 nucleotide sequence: TGTGCCAGCAGCCCCCGCGTGAGAGCGGGAGGACGAAGCAATGAGCAGTTCTTC. The chain couples TRBV7-9 to TRBJ2-1; TRBD2 aligns across 9 bases. The CDR3 loop spans 18 amino acids. The germline gives CDR1 SEHNR, CDR2 FQNEAQ (reference sequence). The ends lost 5 bases at V and 6 bases at J; junction bases unmatched: 17.

This chain connects TRBV20-1 to TRBJ2-1; 7 bases align to TRBD2. J gave up 9 bases and V 3 bases, and 2 bases lay outside the gene matches. CDR1 and CDR2 from the germline V gene are DFQATT and SNEGSKA (reference sequence). The CDR3 sequence is 11 residues long. The CDR3 loop reads CSARGGTEQFF. The DNA for the CDR3 is TGCAGTGCTAGGGGGGGGACTGAGCAGTTCTTC.

The chain employs TRBV9 and TRBJ1-2; 9 bases fit TRBD1. The CDR3 runs 16 residues. V was clipped by 2 bases and J by 7 bases; unmatched bases: 12. CDR1 is SGDLS, CDR2 YYNGEE, per germline. CDR3 region: CASSVGTGPSGGGYTF. CDR3 sequence (DNA): TGTGCCAGCAGCGTGGGGACAGGGCCAAGTGGGGGTGGCTACACCTTC.

V is TRBV19 and J is TRBJ1-5, with D tentatively TRBD1 (5 bases). V was pared by 7 bases and J by 0 bases, with 16 bases between. This CDR3 is built from 16 residues. Germline values: CDR1 LNHDA, CDR2 SQIVND (reference sequence). CDR3 sequence: CASKGSSPYSNQPQHF. The CDR3, as DNA: TGTGCCAGTAAGGGGTCCTCACCGTATAGCAATCAGCCCCAGCATTTT.

This clone has only one observation. CDR3 loop: CASSQELSTEAFF. In nucleotides, the CDR3 is TGCGCCAGCAGCCAAGAATTGAGCACTGAAGCTTTCTTT. V is TRBV4-3 and J is TRBJ1-1; the D is unclear. Looked up from germline, CDR1 is LGHNA and CDR2 is YSLEER. The V and J ends lost 0 bases and 4 bases respectively, with 6 bases between them. This CDR3 spans 13 amino acids.

Written as DNA, the CDR3 is TGTGCCAGCAGCTTGGACTATTACGAGCAGTACTTC. Residues: CASSLDYYEQYF. V and J are TRBV12-3 or TRBV12-4 and TRBJ2-7; D is possibly TRBD2 (6 bases). V dropped 6 bases and J dropped 4 bases, with 10 bases sitting between them. The CDR3 contains 12 residues.

This rearrangement joins TRBV4-3 to TRBJ2-4; no firm D call. The germline V gene encodes CDR1 LGHNA and CDR2 YSLEER. V lost 2 bases and J 8 bases, leaving 13 bases between the germline ends. There are 14 residues in the CDR3. The CDR3 sequence: CASSQTLHSDIQYF. CDR3 nucleotide sequence: TGCGCCAGCAGCCAAACCCTCCACTCCGACATTCAGTACTTC.

The chain recombines TRBV7-9 with TRBJ1-6, with D possibly TRBD1 on 6 matching bases. V lost 3 bases and J 8 bases, leaving 11 bases between the germline ends. The CDR3 totals 14 residues. Germline V gene sequence: CDR1 SEHNR, CDR2 FQNEAQ (reference sequence). This CDR3 is CASSFRGSDSPLHF. CDR3 nucleotides: TGTGCCAGCAGCTTCAGGGGCAGCGATTCACCCCTCCACTTT.

The gene calls are TRBV5-6 and TRBJ2-6; no firm D call. V was trimmed by 1 base and J by 11 bases, leaving 10 bases between them. The CDR3 has 13 amino acids. The germline gives CDR1 SGHDT, CDR2 YYEEEE. Here the CDR3 reads CASSLLAVHVLTF. In DNA form, the CDR3 reads TGTGCCAGCAGCTTGCTGGCTGTCCACGTCCTGACTTTC.

The gene calls are TRBV19 and TRBJ2-3; 7 bases match TRBD2. Germline values: CDR1 LNHDA, CDR2 SQIVND (reference sequence). The CDR3 contains 15 residues. Trimming cost V 0 bases and J 4 bases; bases outside gene matches: 4. The CDR3 coding sequence is TGTGCCAGTAGTATAGAAAGCGGGGAGGCAGATACGCAGTATTTT. Translated, it gives CASSIESGEADTQYF.

CDR3: CASTSRANPYGYTF. CDR3 nucleotide sequence: TGTGCCAGCACCTCGCGGGCGAACCCCTATGGCTACACCTTC. The V gene is TRBV7-2, the J gene TRBJ1-2; D call uncertain. Looked up from germline, CDR1 is SGHTA and CDR2 is FQGNSA. This CDR3 has 14 residues. V lost 7 bases to trimming and J lost 4 bases, with 16 bases between them.

This sequence joins TRBV28 and TRBJ2-7; D is possibly TRBD2 (6 bases). Germline V gene sequence: CDR1 MDHEN, CDR2 SYDVKM. This CDR3 has 13 residues. The V gene lost 5 bases and the J gene lost 6 bases, with 14 bases spanning the gap. CDR3 amino acids: CASSDSGPLEQYF. The CDR3 DNA reads TGTGCCAGCAGTGATAGCGGACCCCTCGAGCAGTACTTC.

Of note for this clone: At one end the junction does not follow the germline gene, possibly because of a read error. This chain uses TRBV7-9 with TRBJ2-1; TRBD2 matches at 12 bases. Germline V gene data show CDR1 as SEHNR and CDR2 as FQNEAQ (reference sequence). The CDR3 consists of 18 residues. CDR3 nucleotide sequence: TGTGCCAGCACCTTATTGGGGGCCCTAGCGGGAGGGGACAATGAGCAGTTCTTC. Its protein product is CASTLLGALAGGDNEQFF.

This chain's CDR3 is CVTGGGNHNEQFF. The CDR3 DNA reads TGTGTCACGGGCGGGGGGAACCACAATGAGCAGTTCTTC. The chain recombines TRBV6-5 with TRBJ2-1; 8 nucleotides align to TRBD2. Germline CDR1 is MNHEY and CDR2 is SVGAGI. This CDR3 spans 13 amino acids.

The chain is built from TRBV27 and TRBJ1-1; 9 bases are a match to TRBD1. V lost 6 bases, J lost 5 bases, and 10 bases stayed unmatched. CDR1 is MNHEY, CDR2 SMNVEV, per germline (reference sequence). CDR3 length: 15 residues. CDR3 sequence reads: CASRVITGGHTEAFF. CDR3 coding DNA: TGTGCCAGCAGAGTAATTACAGGGGGCCATACTGAAGCTTTCTTT.

The chain joins TRBV6-2 or TRBV6-3 to TRBJ1-2; 8 bases match TRBD1. V shed 2 bases, J shed 4 bases, and the junction held 6 bases outside the gene matches. Germline V CDR1 and CDR2: MNHEY, SVGEGT. The CDR3 is 15 amino acids. The CDR3 DNA reads TGTGCCAGCAGTTACGTGGACAGGGTGGGCTATGGCTACACCTTC. Translating it yields CASSYVDRVGYGYTF.

Only a few counts were recorded for this clone. The chain employs TRBV28 and TRBJ2-1; maybe TRBD1 (5 bases). Germline CDR1 and CDR2: MDHEN and SYDVKM. The CDR3 is 13 amino acids. The ends were cut back, 5 bases at V and 8 bases at J, with 13 bases in the middle. CDR3 loop: CASSTTPRDEQFF. The CDR3 region has the DNA TGTGCCAGCAGTACGACCCCCAGGGATGAGCAGTTCTTC.

The V gene is TRBV21-1, the J gene TRBJ2-6; no check of the table's D call, TRBD1, against the DNA was made. TRBV21-1 is deemed a pseudogene. CDR3 length: 18 amino acids. CDR3 region: CASSSTGQPVSGANVLTF. CDR3 bases: TGTGCCAGCAGCTCGACGGGACAGCCAGTATCTGGGGCCAACGTCCTGACTTTC.

This rearrangement joins TRBV19 to TRBJ1-1; D not resolved. The CDR3 sequence is 13 residues long. The germline gives CDR1 LNHDA, CDR2 SQIVND (reference sequence). The germline V and J ends were trimmed by 8 bases and 3 bases, with 13 bases remaining between them. CDR3 sequence: CASSSQSDTEAFF. DNA for the CDR3: TGTGCCAGTTCGAGTCAATCCGACACTGAAGCTTTCTTT.